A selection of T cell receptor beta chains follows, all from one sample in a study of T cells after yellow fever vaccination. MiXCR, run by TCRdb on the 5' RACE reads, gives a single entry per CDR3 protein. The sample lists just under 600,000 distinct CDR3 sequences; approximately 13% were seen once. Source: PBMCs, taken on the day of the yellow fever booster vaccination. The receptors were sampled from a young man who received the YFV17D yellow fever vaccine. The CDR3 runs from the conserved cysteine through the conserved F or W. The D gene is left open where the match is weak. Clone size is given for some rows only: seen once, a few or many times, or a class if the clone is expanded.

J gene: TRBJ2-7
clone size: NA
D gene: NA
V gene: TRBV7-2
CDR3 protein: CASSHPPTYEQYF
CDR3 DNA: TGTGCCAGCAGCCACCCCCCAACCTACGAGCAGTACTTC

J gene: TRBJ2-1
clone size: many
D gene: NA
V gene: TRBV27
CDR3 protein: CASSLSREFDEQFF
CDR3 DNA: TGTGCCAGCAGTTTAAGCAGGGAGTTCGATGAGCAGTTCTTC

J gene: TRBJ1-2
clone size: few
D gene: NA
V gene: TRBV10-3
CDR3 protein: CAISESTYGYTF
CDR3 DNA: TGTGCCATCAGTGAGTCGACTTATGGCTACACCTTC

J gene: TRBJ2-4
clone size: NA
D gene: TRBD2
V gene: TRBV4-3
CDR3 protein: CASTPKGRGIQYF
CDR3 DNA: TGCGCCAGCACCCCAAAAGGGAGGGGCATTCAGTACTTC

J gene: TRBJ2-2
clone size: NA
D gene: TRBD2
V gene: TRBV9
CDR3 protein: CASSSSAGAMGIAGELFF
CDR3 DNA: TGTGCCAGCAGCTCCTCAGCGGGAGCTATGGGGATTGCCGGGGAGCTGTTTTTT

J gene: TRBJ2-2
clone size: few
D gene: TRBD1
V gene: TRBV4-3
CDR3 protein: CASSQEPTIGTGNTGELFF
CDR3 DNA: TGCGCCAGCAGCCAAGAGCCCACGATCGGGACAGGGAACACCGGGGAGCTGTTTTTT

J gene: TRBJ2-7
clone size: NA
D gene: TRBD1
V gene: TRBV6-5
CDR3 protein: CASSSYRGPSYEQYF
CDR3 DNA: TGTGCCAGCAGTTCCTACAGGGGCCCTTCCTACGAGCAGTACTTC

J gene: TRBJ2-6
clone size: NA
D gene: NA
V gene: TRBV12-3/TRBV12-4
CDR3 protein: CASRFSGANVQTF
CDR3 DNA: TGTGCCAGCCGGTTCTCTGGGGCCAACGTCCAGACTTTC

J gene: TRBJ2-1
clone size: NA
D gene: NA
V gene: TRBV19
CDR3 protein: CASSIVSSYNEQFF
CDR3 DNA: TGTGCCAGTAGTATCGTCAGCTCCTACAATGAGCAGTTCTTC

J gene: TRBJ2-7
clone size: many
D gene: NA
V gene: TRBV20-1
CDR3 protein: CSGVGSLWSSYEQYF
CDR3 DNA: TGCAGTGGAGTTGGGAGCCTGTGGAGCTCCTACGAGCAGTACTTC

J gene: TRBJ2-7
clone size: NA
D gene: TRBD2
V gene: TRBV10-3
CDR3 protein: CATGGLAGWEQYF
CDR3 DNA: TGTGCCACCGGGGGACTAGCGGGATGGGAGCAGTACTTC

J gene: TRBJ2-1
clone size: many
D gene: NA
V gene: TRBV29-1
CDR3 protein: CSVAADLENREQFF
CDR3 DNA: TGCAGCGTTGCGGCCGACCTCGAAAACCGCGAGCAGTTCTTC

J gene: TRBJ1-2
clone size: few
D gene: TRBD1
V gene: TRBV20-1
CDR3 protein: CSAPGQGGSNYGYTF
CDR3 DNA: TGCAGTGCCCCGGGACAGGGAGGATCTAACTATGGCTACACCTTC

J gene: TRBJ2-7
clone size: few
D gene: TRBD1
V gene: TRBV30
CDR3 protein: CAWSDRGSSYEQYF
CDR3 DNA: TGTGCCTGGTCTGACAGGGGAAGCTCCTACGAGCAGTACTTC

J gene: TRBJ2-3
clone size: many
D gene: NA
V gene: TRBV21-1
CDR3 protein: CASSKQREAGDTQYF
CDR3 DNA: TGTGCCAGCAGCAAACAGCGGGAGGCGGGAGATACGCAGTATTTT

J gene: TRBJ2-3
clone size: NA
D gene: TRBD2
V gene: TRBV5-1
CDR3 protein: CASSPRTSGGTDTQYF
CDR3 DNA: TGCGCCAGCAGTCCCCGGACTAGCGGGGGCACAGATACGCAGTATTTT

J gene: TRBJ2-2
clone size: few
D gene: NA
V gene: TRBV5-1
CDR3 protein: CASSPDSQDTGELFF
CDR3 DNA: TGCGCCAGCAGCCCCGACAGTCAGGACACCGGGGAGCTGTTTTTT

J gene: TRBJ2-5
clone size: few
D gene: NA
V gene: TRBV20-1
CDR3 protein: CSASGASGEYQETQYF
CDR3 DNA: TGCAGTGCCTCAGGGGCTAGCGGAGAGTACCAAGAGACCCAGTACTTC

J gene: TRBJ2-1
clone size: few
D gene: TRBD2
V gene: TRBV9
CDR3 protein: CASNRLAGGLTNEQFF
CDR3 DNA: TGTGCCAGCAATCGGCTAGCGGGAGGGTTGACCAATGAGCAGTTCTTC

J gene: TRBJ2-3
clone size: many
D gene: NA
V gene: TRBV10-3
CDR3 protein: CAIRGDTDTQYF
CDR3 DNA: TGTGCCATCAGGGGGGACACAGATACGCAGTATTTT

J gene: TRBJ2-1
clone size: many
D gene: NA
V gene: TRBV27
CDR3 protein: CASSSIRGNEQFF
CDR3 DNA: TGTGCCAGCAGTTCCATACGGGGGAATGAGCAGTTCTTC

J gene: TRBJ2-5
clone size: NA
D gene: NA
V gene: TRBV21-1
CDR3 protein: CASSKVTAGGQTETQYF
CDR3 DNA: TGTGCCAGCAGCAAAGTTACAGCGGGAGGCCAGACGGAGACCCAGTACTTC

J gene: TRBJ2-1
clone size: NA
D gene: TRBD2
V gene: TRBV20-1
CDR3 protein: CSAPKPAGATYNEQFF
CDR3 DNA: TGCAGTGCCCCTAAGCCGGCGGGAGCAACCTACAATGAGCAGTTCTTC

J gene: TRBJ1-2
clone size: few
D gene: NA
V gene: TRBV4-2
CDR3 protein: CASSQEAVNYGYTF
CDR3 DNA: TGTGCCAGCAGCCAAGAAGCTGTTAACTATGGCTACACCTTC

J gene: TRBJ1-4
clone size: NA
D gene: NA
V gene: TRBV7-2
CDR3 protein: CASSLPGLSEKLFF
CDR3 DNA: TGTGCCAGCAGCTTACCGGGGTTGAGTGAAAAACTGTTTTTT

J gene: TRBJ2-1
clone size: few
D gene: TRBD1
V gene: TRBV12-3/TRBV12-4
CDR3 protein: CASSLGTGGGLVDEQFF
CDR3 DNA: TGTGCCAGCAGTCTAGGGACAGGGGGCGGGTTGGTGGATGAGCAGTTCTTC

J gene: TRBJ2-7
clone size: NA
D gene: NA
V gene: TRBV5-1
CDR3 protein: CASSSPDGVWGSYEQYF
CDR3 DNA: TGCGCCAGCAGCTCCCCCGACGGGGTTTGGGGCTCCTACGAGCAGTACTTC

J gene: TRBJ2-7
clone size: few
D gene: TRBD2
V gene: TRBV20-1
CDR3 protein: CSASTASGGLYEQYF
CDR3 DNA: TGCAGTGCTAGTACCGCTAGCGGGGGACTTTACGAGCAGTACTTC

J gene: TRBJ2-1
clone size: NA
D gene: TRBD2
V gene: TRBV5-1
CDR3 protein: CASSLVASGSEQFF
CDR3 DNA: TGCGCCAGCAGCTTGGTTGCTAGCGGTAGTGAGCAGTTCTTC

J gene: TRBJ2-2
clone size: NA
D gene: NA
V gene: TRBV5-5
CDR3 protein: CASEPGRTGELFF
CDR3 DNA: TGTGCCAGCGAGCCCGGGCGCACCGGGGAGCTGTTTTTT

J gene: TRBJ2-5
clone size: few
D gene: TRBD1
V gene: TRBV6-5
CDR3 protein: CASSYGTGVVETQYF
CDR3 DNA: TGTGCCAGCAGTTATGGGACAGGGGTAGTTGAGACCCAGTACTTC

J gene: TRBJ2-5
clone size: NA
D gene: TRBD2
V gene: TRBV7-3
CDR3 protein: CASSPGLAGPAGSETQYF
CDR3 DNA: TGTGCCAGCAGCCCGGGACTAGCGGGACCCGCCGGGAGTGAGACCCAGTACTTC

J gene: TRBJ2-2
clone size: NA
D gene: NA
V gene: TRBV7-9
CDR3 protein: CASSLGRSTGELFF
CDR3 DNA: TGTGCCAGCAGCTTAGGCAGGTCCACCGGGGAGCTGTTTTTT

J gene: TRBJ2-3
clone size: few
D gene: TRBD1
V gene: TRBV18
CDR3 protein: CASSQSGYRDSDTDTQYF
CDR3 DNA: TGTGCCAGCTCACAATCAGGCTACCGGGACAGCGACACAGATACGCAGTATTTT

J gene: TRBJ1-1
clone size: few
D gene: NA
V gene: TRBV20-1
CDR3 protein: CSARPTQTEAFF
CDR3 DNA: TGCAGTGCCCGCCCCACCCAGACTGAAGCTTTCTTT

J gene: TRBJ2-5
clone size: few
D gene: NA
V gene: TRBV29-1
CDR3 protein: CSAEFLETQYF
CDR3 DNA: TGCAGCGCCGAATTTTTGGAGACCCAGTACTTC

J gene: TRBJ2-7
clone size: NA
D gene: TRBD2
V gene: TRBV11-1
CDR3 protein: CASSQGHLPLGLAGHEQYF
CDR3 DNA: TGTGCCAGCAGCCAAGGGCATCTCCCCCTCGGACTAGCGGGACACGAGCAGTACTTC

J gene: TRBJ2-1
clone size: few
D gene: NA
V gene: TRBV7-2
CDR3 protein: CASSGGPAFSEQFF
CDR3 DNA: TGTGCCAGCAGCGGAGGGCCCGCTTTTTCCGAGCAGTTCTTC

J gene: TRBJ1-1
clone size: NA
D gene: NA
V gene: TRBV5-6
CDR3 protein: CASSTRDLGMNTEAFF
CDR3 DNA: TGTGCCAGCAGCACCCGGGACCTAGGCATGAACACTGAAGCTTTCTTT

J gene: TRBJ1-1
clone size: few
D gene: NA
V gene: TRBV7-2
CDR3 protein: CASSLDIAGGGTEAFF
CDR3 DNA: TGTGCCAGCAGCTTAGACATCGCAGGAGGCGGCACTGAAGCTTTCTTT

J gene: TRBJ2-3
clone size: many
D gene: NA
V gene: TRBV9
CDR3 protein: CASSADPTDTQYF
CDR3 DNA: TGTGCCAGCAGCGCAGATCCCACAGATACGCAGTATTTT

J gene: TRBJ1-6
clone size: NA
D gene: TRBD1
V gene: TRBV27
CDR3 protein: CASSTGTGFSPLHF
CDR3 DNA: TGTGCCAGCAGTACCGGGACAGGGTTTTCACCCCTCCACTTT

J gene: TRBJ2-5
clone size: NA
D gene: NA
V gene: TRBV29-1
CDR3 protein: CSVEEGADETQYF
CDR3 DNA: TGCAGCGTTGAGGAGGGGGCGGATGAGACCCAGTACTTC

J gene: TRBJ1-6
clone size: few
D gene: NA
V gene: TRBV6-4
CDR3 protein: CASSPKVDSPLHF
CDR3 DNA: TGTGCCAGCAGTCCGAAGGTAGACTCACCCCTCCACTTT

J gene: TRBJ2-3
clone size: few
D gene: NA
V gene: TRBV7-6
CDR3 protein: CASSASEASQYF
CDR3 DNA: TGTGCCAGCAGCGCCTCGGAAGCGTCCCAGTATTTT

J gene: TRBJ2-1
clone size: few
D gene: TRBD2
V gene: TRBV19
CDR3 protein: CASSMVGGESYNEQFF
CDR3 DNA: TGTGCCAGTAGTATGGTGGGAGGGGAGTCCTACAATGAGCAGTTCTTC